This T cell receptor (beta chain) stems from a study of T cell responses to AZD1222 COVID-19 vaccine (dated by TCRdb to the early 2020s). Study-level background: AZD1222 recipients with second doses at about 4 weeks or about 12 weeks were pooled, because spike-specific TCR depth and breadth did not differ between schedules. Trial participants were enrolled by age into 18-55, 56-69 and 70-plus year subgroups, with roughly 150, 30 and 60 TCR-sequenced participants respectively. A total of approximately 240 trial participants underwent TCR sequencing, of whom roughly 210 had received two doses of AZD1222 and roughly 26 had received two doses of the MenACWY control vaccine. Broader findings and caveats from the paper: The 56-69-year group was small, and its depth increase did not reach significance, likely because of low power. Conclusions about previously exposed vaccinees were limited because only six or seven AZD1222 recipients were SARS-CoV-2 seropositive at baseline. After two AZD1222 doses, spike-specific TCR breadth and depth were significantly higher than at day 0 and than in MenACWY recipients. The whole spike protein was spanned by vaccine-associated CD4 TCRs, and dominant responses were seen in regions 160-218 and 743-854. Participants were mostly white British, with more females than males. The authors suggested clonal diversity may have been underestimated. Because no day 14 peak-response samples were available, the repertoires could be characterized only after the peak T cell response. Reportedly, almost half of the unique spike-specific TCRs recognized epitopes lying outside the regions that are mutated in the B.1.351 and B.1.1.7 variants.

As concerns this clone: The antigen this receptor binds is unknown. Per-base qualities were not stored, and no clone one base away is much larger.

In the paper's terms, the time point label means: baseline before first vaccination. The vaccinee samples were drawn from two UK trials, COV001 and COV002, one of which was a single-blind randomized controlled phase 2/3 trial testing AZD1222 (ChAdOx1 nCoV-19) in healthy adults. For TCRbeta chain sequencing, PBMC samples from trial participants were taken at day 0 and at day 28 after the second dose. Spanning cysteine to phenylalanine, the CDR3 consists of 15 amino acids. Just CDR3 DNA is preserved here, 45 bases in frame from base 1. The junction carries 16 bases between V and J, which are trimmed by 4 bases and 3 bases respectively. From the germline V gene, CDR1 is SNHLY and CDR2 is FYNNEI. The CDR3 regions of human TCRbeta chains were subjected to immunosequencing. As for the original processing: TCRs in the repertoires were compared against a reference library of SARS-CoV-2-specific TCRs that had been generated with the MIRA antigen-specificity platform. Breadth meant the fraction of unique TCRs that were SARS-CoV-2-associated, whereas depth meant the fraction of total T cells that were SARS-CoV-2-associated. Using the MIRA data, each spike-specific TCR was mapped to the spike region that the TCR reacts to and placed in a CD4 or CD8 class. Log10-transformed breadth and depth values were compared by one-way ANOVA with Sidak's multiple comparisons tests. TCRdb limited this immuneACCESS table to in-frame rearrangements with V and J called. A share of clones is missing; checked studies link under half to unresolved V genes, and the rest is unexplained. V and J calls and clone size follow that table, whereas D and trimming were derived from the DNA. The sample data list approximately 200,000 clones, and roughly 93% of these were observed just once. The ten largest account for 7.5% to 10% of the sample.

The V and J genes are TRBV2 and TRBJ2-7; TRBD1 is possibly the D segment (6 matching bases). Specimen: peripheral blood, collected on day 0 of AZD1222 vaccination. This receptor was obtained from an adult in good health. Here is the DNA: TGTGCCAGCAGTGCAAATTGGGGACATGGCTACGAGCAGTACTTC. Its protein reads: CASSANWGHGYEQYF.